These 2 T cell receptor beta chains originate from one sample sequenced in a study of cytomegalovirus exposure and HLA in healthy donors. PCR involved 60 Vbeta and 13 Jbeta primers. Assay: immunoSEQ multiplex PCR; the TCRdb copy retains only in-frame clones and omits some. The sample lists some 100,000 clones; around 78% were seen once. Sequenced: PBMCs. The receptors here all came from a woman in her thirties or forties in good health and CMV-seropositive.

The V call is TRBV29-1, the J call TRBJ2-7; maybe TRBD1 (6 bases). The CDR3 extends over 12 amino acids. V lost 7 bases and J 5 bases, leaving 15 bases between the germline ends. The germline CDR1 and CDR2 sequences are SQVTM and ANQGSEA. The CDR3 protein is CSGTTGRHEQYF. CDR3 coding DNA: TGCAGCGGTACTACAGGGCGGCACGAGCAGTACTTC.

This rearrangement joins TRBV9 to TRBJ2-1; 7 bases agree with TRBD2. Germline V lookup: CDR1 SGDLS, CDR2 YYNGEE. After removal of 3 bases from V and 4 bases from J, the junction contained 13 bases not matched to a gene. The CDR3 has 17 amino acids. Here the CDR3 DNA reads TGTGCCAGCAGCGACCGACTGGCGGGAGAGGTTTACAATGAGCAGTTCTTC. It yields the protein CASSDRLAGEVYNEQFF.